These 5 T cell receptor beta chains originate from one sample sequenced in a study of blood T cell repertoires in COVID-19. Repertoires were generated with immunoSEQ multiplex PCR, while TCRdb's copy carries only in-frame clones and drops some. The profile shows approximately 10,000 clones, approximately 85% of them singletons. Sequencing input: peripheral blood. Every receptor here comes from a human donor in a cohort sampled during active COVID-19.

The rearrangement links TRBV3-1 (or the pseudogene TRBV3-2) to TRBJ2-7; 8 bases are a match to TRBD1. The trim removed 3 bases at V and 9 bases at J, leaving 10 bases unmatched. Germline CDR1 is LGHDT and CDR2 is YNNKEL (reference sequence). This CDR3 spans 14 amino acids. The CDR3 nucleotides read TGTGCCAGCAGCCATACAGGGGGTCCTTCTGGGCAGTACTTC. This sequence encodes CASSHTGGPSGQYF.

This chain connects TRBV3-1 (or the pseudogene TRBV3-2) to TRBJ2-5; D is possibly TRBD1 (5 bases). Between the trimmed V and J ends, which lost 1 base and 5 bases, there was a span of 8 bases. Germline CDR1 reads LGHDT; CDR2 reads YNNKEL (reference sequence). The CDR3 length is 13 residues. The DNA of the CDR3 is TGTGCCAGCAGCCAAGGGACATCGGAGACCCAGTACTTC. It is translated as CASSQGTSETQYF.

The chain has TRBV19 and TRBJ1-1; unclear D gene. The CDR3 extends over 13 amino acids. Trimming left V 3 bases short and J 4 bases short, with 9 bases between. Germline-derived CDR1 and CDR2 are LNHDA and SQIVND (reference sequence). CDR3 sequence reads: CASSIARGTEAFF. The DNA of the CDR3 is TGTGCCAGTAGTATCGCCCGAGGCACTGAAGCTTTCTTT.

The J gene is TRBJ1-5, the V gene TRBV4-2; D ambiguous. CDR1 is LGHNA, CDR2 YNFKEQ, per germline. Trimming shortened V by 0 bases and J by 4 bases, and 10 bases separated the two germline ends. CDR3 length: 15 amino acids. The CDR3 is CASSQDWRENQPQHF. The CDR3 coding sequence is TGTGCCAGCAGCCAAGATTGGAGGGAAAATCAGCCCCAGCATTTT.

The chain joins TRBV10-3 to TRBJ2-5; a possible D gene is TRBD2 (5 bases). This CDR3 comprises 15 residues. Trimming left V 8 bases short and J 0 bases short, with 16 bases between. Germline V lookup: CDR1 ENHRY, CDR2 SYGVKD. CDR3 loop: CAIGQADWYQETQYF. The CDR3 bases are TGTGCCATCGGCCAAGCGGATTGGTACCAAGAGACCCAGTACTTC.